The sample holds a few counts of the clone carrying this T cell receptor (beta chain). The antigen is not known. This specimen comes from a study of cytomegalovirus exposure and HLA in healthy donors. Across the whole study: In terms of ancestry, the Caucasian-associated cluster contained 80% to 90% of the approximately 420 genotyped donors.

The PCR had 60 Vbeta and 13 Jbeta primers. Data came from immunoSEQ multiplex PCR; TCRdb stores just in-frame clones and leaves some out. The sample shows around 91,000 clones, more than 75% of them seen only once. There are 15 residues in the CDR3. Germline V CDR1 and CDR2: ENHRY, SYGVKD. V shed 2 bases, J shed 2 bases, and the junction held 3 bases outside the gene matches. The study's findings and limits: Three CMV-associated chains were confirmed in vitro to be specific for CMV antigens.

The chain recombines TRBV10-3 with TRBJ2-1; 7 nucleotides line up with TRBD2. The receptor's source is a young man in good health and CMV-seropositive. Sequenced: PBMCs. The CDR3 coding sequence is TGTGCCATCAGTGAGCGGCGGGAGCCCTACAATGAGCAGTTCTTC. This sequence encodes CAISERREPYNEQFF.